In this sample, the clone carrying this TCR beta chain turned up a few times. Its antigen is as yet unknown. This entry belongs to a study of cytomegalovirus exposure and HLA in healthy donors. PCR employed 60 Vbeta and 13 Jbeta primers. The authors' processing: An analysis performed later counted 70 million to 90 million unique TCR beta chains (around 9.9 million of them shared). This table comes from immunoSEQ multiplex PCR, and its TCRdb copy is limited to in-frame clones, with some not included. V, J and clone size are taken as reported in that table, and D and trimming were inferred from the DNA itself. The sample gives over 130,000 clones, just over 65% of which show up once; over 5% is in the top ten. Study-wide results and caveats: The study reported that TCR beta sequences accurately predicted HLA-A and HLA-B alleles in most subjects.

Per the germline V gene, CDR1 is LNHDA and CDR2 is SQIVND (reference sequence). Trimming stripped 5 bases from V and 2 bases from J, with 10 bases between. This CDR3 comprises 13 residues. Healthy bone marrow donors made up the donors. Sequencing was done on a sample of PBMCs. The chain recombines TRBV19 with TRBJ2-7; tentative D call: TRBD1 (5 bases). This TCR was recovered from a woman aged 55-70 years in good health and CMV-seronegative. The CDR3 DNA reads as TGTGCCAGTAGTTATGGACACACCTACGAGCAGTACTTC. Encoded protein: CASSYGHTYEQYF.